One sample yielded the 14 T cell receptor beta chains listed below, sequenced in a study of CD8 T cells in ankylosing spondylitis. These TCRs are of unknown antigen specificity. Each CDR3 protein gets one entry after TCRdb re-called the 5' RACE reads with MiXCR. The table includes around 440,000 distinct CDR3 sequences, 15% to 20% detected once. Whole-study findings and limits: The study identified a TCR beta motif of several highly homologous variants that appeared characteristic of ankylosing spondylitis blood.

The specimen was blood, either unsorted or a sorted T cell fraction (not recorded which). The receptors shown here come from a male donor with ankylosing spondylitis.

V usage is TRBV6-2 or TRBV6-3 and J usage is TRBJ2-1, with D possibly TRBD2 on 6 matching bases. This CDR3 contains 15 residues. Trimming pared 5 bases from V and 6 bases from J, leaving 17 bases between. CDR1 MNHEY and CDR2 SVGEGT come from the germline V gene. CDR3: CASSLAGLGGNEQFF. In DNA, the CDR3 is TGTGCCAGCAGTCTCGCGGGGCTCGGAGGCAATGAGCAGTTCTTC.

The chain couples TRBV15 to TRBJ1-5, with D perhaps matching TRBD1 (5 bases). The CDR3 consists of 14 residues. Trimming cost V 6 bases and J 4 bases, with 13 bases left between them. Germline loops: CDR1 LNHNV, CDR2 YYDKDF (reference sequence). The CDR3 DNA reads as TGTGCCACCAGTGGGGACGGCGCAAATCAGCCCCAGCATTTT. Translating it yields CATSGDGANQPQHF.

CDR3 in DNA: TGTGCCAGCAGTTTGACACAGGGTAATTCACCCCTCCACTTT. Amino acid sequence: CASSLTQGNSPLHF. This sequence joins TRBV12-3 or TRBV12-4 and TRBJ1-6, with a tentative D call TRBD1 (6 bases). The CDR3 contains 14 residues. The V gene lost 3 bases and the J gene lost 6 bases, with 9 bases spanning the gap.

This clonotype was observed at least ten times. The rearrangement joins TRBV10-3 to TRBJ2-4, with 9 bases fitting TRBD2. Germline-derived CDR1 and CDR2 are ENHRY and SYGVKD. The CDR3 consists of 19 residues. V dropped 0 bases and J dropped 0; count of bases not matched to a gene: 9. The CDR3 loop reads CAISESATSGRLAKNIQYF. CDR3 nucleotides: TGTGCCATCAGTGAGTCGGCTACTAGCGGGCGACTAGCCAAAAACATTCAGTACTTC.

This clonotype appeared many times. The chain uses TRBV10-3 and TRBJ2-7, with no clear D. CDR1 and CDR2 from the germline V gene are ENHRY and SYGVKD. Between the trimmed V and J ends, which lost 6 bases and 0 bases, there was a span of 15 bases. The CDR3 sequence is 15 residues long. The CDR3 loop is CAIREALTSSYEQYF. The CDR3, as DNA: TGTGCCATCAGAGAGGCCCTGACGAGCTCCTACGAGCAGTACTTC.

About this clonotype itself: One end of the junction fails to match germline, which may point to a read error. The chain combines TRBV7-7 with TRBJ2-2, with 7 bases identical to TRBD2. The CDR3 contains 16 residues. Germline-derived CDR1 and CDR2 are SSHAT and FNYEAQ (reference sequence). The CDR3 nucleotides are TGTGCTAGCAGCTTAGGGGCTAGCGGGAACACCGGGGAGCTGTTTTTT. Translated, it gives CASSLGASGNTGELFF.

This chain links TRBV5-1 with TRBJ1-3; 8 positions match TRBD1. This CDR3 has 13 amino acids. Germline lookup yields CDR1 SGHRS and CDR2 YFSETQ. The V and J ends lost 4 bases and 8 bases, in that order; junction bases with no gene match: 5. The CDR3 region is CASSAGGRDTIYF. The CDR3 nucleotides read TGCGCCAGCAGCGCAGGGGGCCGGGACACCATATATTTT.

V is TRBV2 and J is TRBJ1-3, with 8 bases lining up with TRBD1. This CDR3 contains 19 residues. Trimming cost V 6 bases and J 0 bases; bases outside gene matches: 16. Germline V gene sequence: CDR1 SNHLY, CDR2 FYNNEI. CDR3 sequence (DNA): TGTGCCAGCAGATATCGGACAGGGTCGGAATGGAGCTCTGGAAACACCATATATTTT. Translating gives CASRYRTGSEWSSGNTIYF.

This chain joins TRBV7-9 and TRBJ2-7; 7 bases are a match to TRBD2. Germline loops: CDR1 SEHNR, CDR2 FQNEAQ (reference sequence). V was pared by 5 bases and J by 0 bases, with 13 bases of the junction left unmatched. The CDR3 consists of 17 residues. CDR3 sequence (DNA): TGTGCCAGCAGCCCCGCGTCGGGGGGTTCAAACTCCTACGAGCAGTACTTC. Amino acids: CASSPASGGSNSYEQYF.

This clonotype was counted at least ten times. The rearrangement joins TRBV15 to TRBJ2-5; 10 nucleotides match TRBD2. This CDR3 region has 18 residues. The germline V gene encodes CDR1 LNHNV and CDR2 YYDKDF (reference sequence). With 0 bases clipped from V and 1 base from J, the junction kept 8 bases outside the gene matches. This CDR3 is CATSREKGAGGIQETQYF. The CDR3 DNA sequence: TGTGCCACCAGCAGAGAAAAGGGAGCGGGGGGGATCCAAGAGACCCAGTACTTC. The full variable domain, with the rest looked up from reference TRBV15 and TRBJ2-5, is DAMVIQNPRYQVTQFGKPVTLSCSQTLNHNVMYWYQQKSSQAPKLLFHYYDKDFNNEADTPDNFQSRRPNTSFCFLDIRSPGLGDTAMYLCATSREKGAGGIQETQYFGPGTRLLVL.

This clonotype has only a few counts. The rearrangement links TRBV4-2 to TRBJ1-1; D ambiguous. Germline-derived CDR1 and CDR2 are LGHNA and YNFKEQ. The CDR3 is 15 residues long. With 0 bases removed from V and 6 bases from J, the gap between germline ends came to 14 bases. CDR3 sequence reads: CASSQDRIRVAEAFF. The CDR3, as DNA: TGTGCCAGCAGCCAAGATCGGATTAGAGTCGCTGAAGCTTTCTTT.

This chain links TRBV21-1 with TRBJ1-2; the table's TRBD1 call for D was not verified on the DNA. TRBV21-1 is a pseudogene. This CDR3 is built from 14 residues. CDR3 bases: TGTGCCAGCAGCATGACCCCAGGGGGCTATGGCTACACCTTC. Encoded protein: CASSMTPGGYGYTF.

This clonotype was found a few times. The chain joins TRBV25-1 to TRBJ2-5, with 7 nucleotides matching TRBD1. The CDR3 contains 15 residues. The trim removed 3 bases at V and 1 base at J, leaving 5 bases unmatched. Germline V CDR1 and CDR2: MGHDK, SYGVNS. CDR3 region: CASSEERGPQETQYF. In DNA form, the CDR3 reads TGTGCCAGCAGTGAGGAGAGGGGGCCCCAAGAGACCCAGTACTTC.

This clonotype was seen only a few times. The chain's CDR3 is CASSEALIRPVGELFF. DNA for the CDR3: TGTGCCAGCAGTGAAGCGCTCATTCGGCCCGTCGGGGAGCTGTTTTTT. The rearrangement joins TRBV2 to TRBJ2-2; unclear D gene. The CDR3 length is 16 residues. Germline V gives CDR1 SNHLY, CDR2 FYNNEI. V lost 0 bases to trimming and J lost 7 bases, with 15 bases between them.